These 25 T cell receptor beta chains originate from one sample sequenced in a study of T cell responses to AZD1222 COVID-19 vaccine. This table comes from immunoSEQ multiplex PCR, and its TCRdb copy is limited to in-frame clones, with some not included. This table holds approximately 120,000 clones, about 85% found once. This sample comprised peripheral blood, obtained 28 days after the second AZD1222 dose. Every receptor here comes from an adult who received the AZD1222 COVID-19 vaccine.

This chain joins TRBV29-1 and TRBJ1-1; TRBD1 matches 9 bases. J was trimmed by 4 bases and V by 8 bases; bases with no gene match: 8. Looked up from germline, CDR1 is SQVTM and CDR2 is ANQGSEA. The CDR3 is 13 amino acids. CDR3 protein: CSTYRGPSTEAFF. The CDR3 DNA reads as TGCAGCACCTACAGGGGGCCGAGCACTGAAGCTTTCTTT.

The genes are TRBV5-1 and TRBJ2-1; D may be TRBD1 (5 bases). The germline V gene encodes CDR1 SGHRS and CDR2 YFSETQ. Trimming removed 1 base at V and 7 bases at J, with 9 bases between. The CDR3 is made up of 13 amino acids. The CDR3 DNA follows: TGCGCCAGCAGCTTGAACAGGATAAATGAGCAGTTCTTC. Its protein is CASSLNRINEQFF.

The chain uses TRBV11-2 and TRBJ2-5, with 7 bases lining up with TRBD2. Trimming cost V 5 bases and J 2 bases; bases outside gene matches: 8. The CDR3 runs to 15 residues. Germline V CDR1 and CDR2: SGHAT, FQNNGV. The CDR3 spells CASSPGRTLQETQYF. The CDR3 bases are TGTGCCAGCAGCCCCGGGAGGACCCTGCAAGAGACCCAGTACTTC.

The gene calls are TRBV29-1 and TRBJ1-4; the match to TRBD1 covers 7 bases. There are 14 residues in the CDR3. V shed 7 bases, J shed 4 bases, and the junction held 9 bases outside the gene matches. CDR1 is SQVTM, CDR2 ANQGSEA, per germline. The chain's CDR3 is CSAGWAGGNEKLFF. In DNA form, the CDR3 reads TGCAGCGCCGGCTGGGCAGGGGGTAATGAAAAACTGTTTTTT.

This chain uses TRBV11-2 with TRBJ2-5; D remains unclear. CDR3 length: 13 residues. CDR1 SGHAT and CDR2 FQNNGV come from the germline V gene. Trimming took off 1 base at V and 4 bases at J, with 7 bases between the two ends. The CDR3: CASSLAGLETQYF. The DNA of the CDR3 is TGTGCCAGCAGCTTAGCGGGTTTAGAGACCCAGTACTTC.

The rearrangement uses TRBV12-3 or TRBV12-4 and TRBJ2-7, with D perhaps matching TRBD1 or TRBD2 (6 bases each). Trimming pared 8 bases from V and 5 bases from J, leaving 10 bases between. The CDR3 contains 11 residues. This chain's CDR3 is CASRGPNEQYF. In DNA form, the CDR3 reads TGTGCCAGCCGGGGGCCTAACGAGCAGTACTTC.

This clone was observed once. The CDR3 region is CASSSGGTYNEQFF. In nucleotides, the CDR3 is TGTGCCAGTAGTAGCGGGGGAACCTACAATGAGCAGTTCTTC. The rearrangement links TRBV19 to TRBJ2-1; the match to TRBD2 covers 7 bases. The CDR3 spans 14 residues. After removal of 4 bases from V and 2 bases from J, the junction contained 2 bases not matched to a gene. Germline V lookup: CDR1 LNHDA, CDR2 SQIVND (reference sequence). Full variable domain (outside the CDR3, taken from reference TRBV19 and TRBJ2-1): DGGITQSPKYLFRKEGQNVTLSCEQNLNHDAMYWYRQDPGQGLRLIYYSQIVNDFQKGDIAEGYSVSREKKESFPLTVTSAQKNPTAFYLCASSSGGTYNEQFFGPGTRLTVL.

This clone occurred a few times. An end of the junction differs from the germline gene, which may be a read error. The V call is TRBV6-5, the J call TRBJ2-1; a possible D gene is TRBD2 (6 bases). The CDR3 runs to 15 residues. Germline values: CDR1 MNHEY, CDR2 SVGAGI. CDR3 residues: CASSSLGTPYIEQFF. Written as DNA, the CDR3 is TGTGCCAGCAGTTCCCTAGGGACTCCCTACATTGAGCAGTTCTTC.

This sequence joins TRBV5-1 and TRBJ2-5; 11 bases align to TRBD2. Germline assignment: CDR1 SGHRS and CDR2 YFSETQ. The CDR3 length is 15 residues. Trimming cost V 5 bases and J 3 bases; bases outside gene matches: 6. CDR3 protein: CASSFGTSGEETQYF. The CDR3 DNA follows: TGCGCCAGCAGTTTCGGGACTAGCGGCGAAGAGACCCAGTACTTC.

This sequence joins TRBV7-9 and TRBJ1-4; D remains unclear. This CDR3 contains 18 residues. CDR1 SEHNR and CDR2 FQNEAQ come from the germline V gene (reference sequence). V lost 0 bases to trimming and J lost 10 bases, with 24 bases between them. The CDR3 DNA reads as TGTGCCAGCAGCTTAGCATTAGGCGGGCAGACTACTTCGGGAAAACTGTTTTTT. Translated, it gives CASSLALGGQTTSGKLFF.

This sequence joins TRBV6-5 and TRBJ2-7; tentative D call: TRBD1 (6 bases). V shed 6 bases and J shed 4 bases, with 16 bases lying between them. There are 14 residues in the CDR3. Germline-derived CDR1 and CDR2 are MNHEY and SVGAGI. CDR3 DNA sequence: TGTGCCAGCAGCCGAGAACCAACAGGGTACGAGCAGTACTTC. Amino acid sequence: CASSREPTGYEQYF.

This chain uses TRBV19 with TRBJ1-1; D ambiguous. The CDR3 has 13 amino acids. V was cut by 6 bases and J by 6 bases, with 14 bases left in between. Germline values: CDR1 LNHDA, CDR2 SQIVND (reference sequence). CDR3 DNA sequence: TGTGCCAGTAGGCCGCGTGGGCCCCCTGAAGCTTTCTTT. Amino acids: CASRPRGPPEAFF.

The chain has TRBV6-4 and TRBJ1-6; D gene unclear. Germline CDR1 MRHNA, CDR2 SNTAGT. The CDR3 is made up of 11 amino acids. Trimming stripped 3 bases from V and 10 bases from J, with 4 bases between. In DNA form, the CDR3 reads TGTGCCAGCAGTGATCTGTCACCCCTCCACTTT. It codes for CASSDLSPLHF.

The chain couples TRBV7-8 to TRBJ1-4; possible D gene TRBD1, 6 bases. The CDR3 totals 14 residues. V lost 0 bases and J 5 bases, leaving 7 bases between the germline ends. CDR1 is SGHVS and CDR2 is FQNEAQ in the germline V gene. The DNA of the CDR3 is TGTGCCAGCAGCTTAGCGGGGGGCAATGAAAAACTGTTTTTT. It yields the protein CASSLAGGNEKLFF.

In its sample, this clone was seen a few times. The gene calls are TRBV7-8 and TRBJ2-5, with TRBD2 matching over 9 bases. The CDR3 covers 14 residues. Germline-derived CDR1 and CDR2 are SGHVS and FQNEAQ. The V gene end was trimmed by 6 bases and the J gene end by 2 bases; junction bases not matched to a gene: 4. This CDR3 is CASRIAGDQETQYF. As DNA, the CDR3 is TGTGCCAGCAGGATAGCGGGGGATCAAGAGACCCAGTACTTC.

This chain links TRBV3-1 (or the pseudogene TRBV3-2) with TRBJ1-2, with a tentative D call TRBD1 (6 bases). V dropped 4 bases and J dropped 5 bases, with 14 bases sitting between them. Germline V gene lookup returns CDR1 LGHDT and CDR2 YNNKEL (reference sequence). The CDR3 contains 14 residues. The CDR3 here is CASSPGQPGYGYTF. As DNA, the CDR3 is TGTGCCAGCAGCCCTGGACAGCCGGGATATGGCTACACCTTC.

A few counts support this clone. This sample also contains other DNA sequences that code for the same CDR3. The chain recombines TRBV11-2 with TRBJ1-4, with D possibly being TRBD1 (5 bases). V was cut by 5 bases and J by 8 bases, with 15 bases left in between. The CDR3 has 14 residues. Germline V lookup: CDR1 SGHAT, CDR2 FQNNGV. CDR3 nucleotide sequence: TGTGCCAGCAGCCCCGGACAAGGAGAAGAAAAACTGTTTTTT. Translated, it gives CASSPGQGEEKLFF.

V gene TRBV5-1 combines with J gene TRBJ1-1; D perhaps matches TRBD1 (5 bases). The germline gives CDR1 SGHRS, CDR2 YFSETQ. The V gene lost 4 bases and the J gene lost 0 bases, with 13 bases spanning the gap. The length of the CDR3 is 15 residues. CDR3: CASSADSPLNTEAFF. The CDR3 region has the DNA TGCGCCAGCAGCGCCGACAGTCCATTGAACACTGAAGCTTTCTTT. Complete variable domain (other parts from reference TRBV5-1 and TRBJ1-1): KAGVTQTPRYLIKTRGQQVTLSCSPISGHRSVSWYQQTPGQGLQFLFEYFSETQRNKGNFPGRFSGRQFSNSRSEMNVSTLELGDSALYLCASSADSPLNTEAFFGQGTRLTVV.

The V call is TRBV2, the J call TRBJ1-5; unclear D gene. This CDR3 spans 14 amino acids. Trimming shortened V by 7 bases and J by 5 bases, and 15 bases separated the two germline ends. The germline V gene has CDR1 SNHLY and CDR2 FYNNEI. CDR3 protein: CASKRGRTDQPQHF. CDR3 sequence (DNA): TGTGCCAGCAAGCGGGGAAGGACTGATCAGCCCCAGCATTTT.

This clone was seen a few times. V is TRBV15 and J is TRBJ2-7, with D tentatively TRBD1 (6 bases). The CDR3 extends over 14 amino acids. Trimming left V 4 bases short and J 3 bases short, with 13 bases between. Per the germline V gene, CDR1 is LNHNV and CDR2 is YYDKDF (reference sequence). CDR3 sequence (DNA): TGTGCCACCAGCACCTGGGACATAAACTACGAGCAGTACTTC. Encoded protein: CATSTWDINYEQYF.

The chain combines TRBV27 with TRBJ1-1, with TRBD1 matching 11 bases. Germline trimming cut 1 base from V and 5 bases from J; bases unmatched to any gene: 3. The CDR3 length is 15 residues. Germline CDR1 is MNHEY and CDR2 is SMNVEV (reference sequence). As DNA, the CDR3 is TGTGCCAGCAGTTTATATCGGGACAGGGGGACTGAAGCTTTCTTT. This sequence encodes CASSLYRDRGTEAFF.

This chain joins TRBV18 and TRBJ2-1; a weak D match, TRBD1 (5 bases). The V and J ends lost 3 bases and 6 bases respectively, with 15 bases between them. Germline assignment: CDR1 KGHSH and CDR2 LQKENI. The CDR3 sequence is 15 residues long. CDR3 loop: CASSPRVLMANEQFF. The DNA for the CDR3 is TGTGCCAGCTCACCCAGGGTTCTCATGGCCAATGAGCAGTTCTTC.

The rearrangement uses TRBV2 and TRBJ2-1; D gene uncertain. Germline CDR1 reads SNHLY; CDR2 reads FYNNEI. This CDR3 has 15 amino acids. V was pared by 2 bases and J by 0 bases, with 8 bases between. The CDR3 here is CASSELWSSYNEQFF. DNA for the CDR3: TGTGCCAGCAGTGAACTGTGGAGCTCCTACAATGAGCAGTTCTTC. Looking up the rest from reference TRBV2 and TRBJ2-1 gives the full variable domain: EPEVTQTPSHQVTQMGQEVILRCVPISNHLYFYWYRQILGQKVEFLVSFYNNEISEKSEIFDDQFSVERPDGSNFTLKIRSTKLEDSAMYFCASSELWSSYNEQFFGPGTRLTVL.

This clone was observed a single time. At one end the junction does not follow the germline gene, possibly because of a read error. The chain joins TRBV10-3 to TRBJ2-5; 9 nucleotides match TRBD1. Germline-derived CDR1 and CDR2 are ENHRY and SYGVKD. The CDR3 loop spans 12 amino acids. In nucleotides, the CDR3 is TGTGCCATCAGTGAGAGCCACAGGGGGCTGGACTTC. Translating it yields CAISESHRGLDF.

This clone has a single count. This chain joins TRBV5-1 and TRBJ2-7; D gene ambiguous. V shed 0 bases and J shed 1 base, with 8 bases lying between them. Germline V CDR1 and CDR2: SGHRS, YFSETQ. The CDR3 has 14 amino acids. CDR3 in DNA: TGCGCCAGCAGCTTGGACTGGGGATCCTACGAGCAGTACTTC. Its translation is CASSLDWGSYEQYF.